This T cell receptor beta chain was obtained from a study of blood T cell repertoires in COVID-19. As for the study in general: Specimens from acute and convalescent COVID-19 originated in the United States, Italy and Spain. Sample material is recorded as cDNA or gDNA derived from T cells, B-cell-depleted T cells, or PBMCs.

Trimming shortened V by 0 bases and J by 6 bases, and 3 bases separated the two germline ends. Germline loops: CDR1 SGHTS, CDR2 YDEGEE. The CDR3 consists of 11 residues. In the original workflow: Estimation of nucleated cell counts was performed using reference gene primer amplification. Clones were read by immunoSEQ multiplex PCR, and TCRdb kept only the in-frame ones, dropping some. V, J and clone size were drawn from that table, and D and trimming were deduced from the DNA. This sample has approximately 200,000 clones, with roughly 84% found just once. In this sample, this clone turned up once. Other DNA sequences in the sample encode the same CDR3.

This chain joins TRBV5-8 and TRBJ1-1; D remains ambiguous. Sequencing input: peripheral blood. The origin of this receptor is a man between 35 and 55 years old with acute or convalescent COVID-19. The CDR3 sequence is CASSLAAEAFF. The DNA of the CDR3 is TGTGCCAGCAGCTTGGCGGCTGAAGCTTTCTTT.